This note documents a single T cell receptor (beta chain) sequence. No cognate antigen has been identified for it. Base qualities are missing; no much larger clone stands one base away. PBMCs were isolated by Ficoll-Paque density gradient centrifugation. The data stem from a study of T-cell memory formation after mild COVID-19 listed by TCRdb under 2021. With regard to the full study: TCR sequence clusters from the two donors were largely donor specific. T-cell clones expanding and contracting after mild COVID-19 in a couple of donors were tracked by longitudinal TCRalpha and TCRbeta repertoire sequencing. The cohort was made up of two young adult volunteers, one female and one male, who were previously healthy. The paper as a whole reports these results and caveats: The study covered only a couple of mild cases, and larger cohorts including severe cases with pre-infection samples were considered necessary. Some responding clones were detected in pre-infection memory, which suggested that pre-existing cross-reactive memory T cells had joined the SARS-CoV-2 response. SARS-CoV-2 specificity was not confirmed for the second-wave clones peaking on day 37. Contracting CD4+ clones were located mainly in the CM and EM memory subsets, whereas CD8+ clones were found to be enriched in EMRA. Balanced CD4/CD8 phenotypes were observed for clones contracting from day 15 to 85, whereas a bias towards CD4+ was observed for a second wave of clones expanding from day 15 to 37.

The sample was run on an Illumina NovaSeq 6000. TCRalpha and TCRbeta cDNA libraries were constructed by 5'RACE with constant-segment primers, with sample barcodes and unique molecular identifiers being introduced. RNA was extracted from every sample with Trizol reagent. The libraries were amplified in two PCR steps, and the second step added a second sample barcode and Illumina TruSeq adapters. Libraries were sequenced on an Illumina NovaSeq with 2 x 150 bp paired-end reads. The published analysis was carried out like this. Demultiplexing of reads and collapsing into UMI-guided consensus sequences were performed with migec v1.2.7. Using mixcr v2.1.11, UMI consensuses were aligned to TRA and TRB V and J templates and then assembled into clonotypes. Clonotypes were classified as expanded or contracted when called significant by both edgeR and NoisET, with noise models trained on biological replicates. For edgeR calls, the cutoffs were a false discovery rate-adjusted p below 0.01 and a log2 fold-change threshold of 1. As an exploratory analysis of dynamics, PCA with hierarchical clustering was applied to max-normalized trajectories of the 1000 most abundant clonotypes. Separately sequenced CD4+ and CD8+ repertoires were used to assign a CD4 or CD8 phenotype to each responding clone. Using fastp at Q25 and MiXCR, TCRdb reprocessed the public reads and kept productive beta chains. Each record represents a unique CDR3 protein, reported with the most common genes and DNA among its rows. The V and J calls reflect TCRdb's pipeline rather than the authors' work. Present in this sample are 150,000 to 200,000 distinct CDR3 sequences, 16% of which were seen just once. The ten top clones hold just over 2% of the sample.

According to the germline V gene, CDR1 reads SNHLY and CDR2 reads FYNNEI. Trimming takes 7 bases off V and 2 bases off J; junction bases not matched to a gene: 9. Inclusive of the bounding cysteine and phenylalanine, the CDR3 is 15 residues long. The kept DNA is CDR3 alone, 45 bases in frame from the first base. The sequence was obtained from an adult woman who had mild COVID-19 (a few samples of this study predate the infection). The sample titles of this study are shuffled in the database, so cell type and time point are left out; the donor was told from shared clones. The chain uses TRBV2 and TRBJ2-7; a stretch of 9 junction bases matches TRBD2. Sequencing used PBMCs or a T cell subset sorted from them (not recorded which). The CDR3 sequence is CASNRARLAAYEQYF. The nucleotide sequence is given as TGTGCCAGCAACCGGGCGAGACTAGCGGCCTACGAGCAGTACTTC.